This T cell receptor (beta chain) appears in the sequencing data of a study of T cells in Graves' hyperthyroidism and ophthalmopathy. The study, taken as a whole, reports: Ophthalmopathy, which appeared later, was predicted by the model a median roughly 6.5 months before onset.

CDR1 and CDR2 (germline): SGDLS, YYNGEE. This CDR3 contains 14 residues. The TCR beta CDR3 regions underwent amplification using RNA transcripts as the source. The primer set for the first-round RT-PCR of the TCR CDR3 was HTBI. TCRdb re-derived calls from the multiplex PCR reads in MiXCR, one entry per CDR3 protein. The table includes fewer than 900,000 distinct CDR3 sequences, 15% to 20% detected once. Absence of ophthalmopathy progression within 18 months defined stable Graves' hyperthyroidism. Recently diagnosed hyperthyroidism of less than 2 months' duration affected patients aged 18 to 65. Concerning this clonotype itself: Antigen unknown. This may be a read error, as it is one base from a much larger clone.

This rearrangement joins TRBV9 to TRBJ2-7, with TRBD1 matching 10 bases. This sequence originates from a man aged 18 to 30 with Graves' hyperthyroidism. Sequencing input: blood. The CDR3 sequence: CASSETGGSYERYF. The CDR3 coding sequence is TGTGCCAGCAGCGAGACAGGGGGCTCGTACGAGCGGTACTTC.